This T cell receptor (beta chain) was retrieved from a study of T-cell reconstitution after alpha-beta-depleted transplantation in children. The library targeted TCRbeta and was prepared with unique molecular identifiers. TCRdb re-called the PCR reads with MiXCR, one entry per CDR3 protein. The table lists some 440,000 distinct CDR3 sequences, 16% of them singletons, with around 28% in the top ten. Study findings and constraints: Where alpha-beta T cells came from about two months after transplant was reportedly several hundred expanded graft clones.

A remark on this clonotype: Its antigen remains unknown.

V was shortened by 5 bases and J by 3 bases, with 7 bases between the two germline ends. Germline V CDR1 and CDR2: LGHNA, YSLEER. This CDR3 contains 12 residues. The receptor was isolated from a boy younger than two who had a stem cell transplant for Wiskott-Aldrich syndrome, so the T cells may come from the graft donor. The sample in question was PBMCs, mostly from graft donor cells, obtained 360 days after TCRalphabeta/CD19-depleted stem cell transplant. The chain carries TRBV4-3 and TRBJ1-1; D is unresolved. CDR3 residues: CASSKGHTEAFF. CDR3 nucleotide sequence: TGCGCCAGCAGCAAAGGTCACACTGAAGCTTTCTTT.